This TCR beta chain was found in a study of T cell responses to AZD1222 COVID-19 vaccine. Study results and limitations: Just five to seven people given AZD1222 tested seropositive at baseline. Spike-specific TCR repertoires showed rising breadth and depth after two AZD1222 doses. The donor cohort was predominantly white British with a female majority, and clonal diversity may have been underestimated.

CDR3 size: 16 residues. V gave up 4 bases and J gave up 4 bases; unmatched junction bases: 10. Germline CDR1 is SGDLS and CDR2 is YYNGEE. This clone was picked up a small number of times. The antigen remains undetermined. Using immunoSEQ multiplex PCR, the repertoire was profiled, and TCRdb retains in-frame clones only, with some absent. The table has just under 75,000 clones, over 70% seen once. The chain employs TRBV9 and TRBJ2-2; 7 bases agree with TRBD2. The clonotype originates from an adult who received the AZD1222 COVID-19 vaccine. The specimen comprised peripheral blood, sampled 28 days after the second AZD1222 dose. The CDR3 nucleotides are TGTGCCAGCAGCCCCCAGGACGGGAGGCGCACCGGGGAGCTGTTTTTT. Encoded protein: CASSPQDGRRTGELFF.